The 26 T cell receptor beta chains listed next were all sequenced from one sample in a study of blood T cell repertoires in COVID-19. Produced via immunoSEQ multiplex PCR; TCRdb's table is partial and in-frame only. The table records about 40,000 clones, roughly 80% of them present only once. What was sequenced was peripheral blood. Receptors were obtained from a man aged 45-65 years with active or convalescent COVID-19.

The CDR3 DNA is TGTGCCAGCAGCTTAGTGGGCGGACTAGCGGGGGCCTTCTACGAGCAGTACTTC. It is translated as CASSLVGGLAGAFYEQYF. This chain joins TRBV7-6 and TRBJ2-7; 13 nucleotides line up with TRBD2. This CDR3 region has 18 residues. Germline CDR1 is SGHVS and CDR2 is FNYEAQ. The trim removed 1 base at V and 3 bases at J, leaving 9 bases unmatched.

The V and J genes are TRBV6-6 and TRBJ2-7, with D possibly matching TRBD1 (6 bases). Trimming shortened V by 2 bases and J by 0 bases, and 8 bases separated the two germline ends. The germline V gene has CDR1 MNHNY and CDR2 SVGAGI (reference sequence). The CDR3 length is 14 residues. This CDR3 is CASSYRDTSYEQYF. The CDR3, as DNA: TGTGCCAGCAGTTACCGGGACACCTCCTACGAGCAGTACTTC.

V gene TRBV5-1 combines with J gene TRBJ2-2; 9 nucleotides align to TRBD2. The CDR3 is 16 residues long. V lost 4 bases, J lost 2 bases, and 6 bases stayed unmatched. Germline V gives CDR1 SGHRS, CDR2 YFSETQ. Here the CDR3 DNA reads TGCGCCAGCAGCCGACTAGCGGAGCCCAACACCGGGGAGCTGTTTTTT. Translated, it gives CASSRLAEPNTGELFF.

The gene calls are TRBV18 and TRBJ1-4; tentatively, D is TRBD1 (6 bases). The CDR3 is 14 residues long. The germline V and J ends were trimmed by 4 bases and 4 bases, with 10 bases remaining between them. Per the germline V gene, CDR1 is KGHSH and CDR2 is LQKENI. The chain's CDR3 is CASSQQGSNEKLFF. The CDR3 region has the DNA TGTGCCAGCTCACAACAGGGCAGTAATGAAAAACTGTTTTTT.

This rearrangement joins TRBV12-5 to TRBJ1-1, with 11 positions matching TRBD1. V dropped 3 bases and J dropped 3; count of bases not matched to a gene: 3. The CDR3 loop spans 15 amino acids. The germline gives CDR1 LGHNT, CDR2 FRNRAP. The CDR3 spells CASGFRDRGYTEAFF. CDR3 bases: TGTGCTAGTGGTTTCCGGGACAGGGGGTACACTGAAGCTTTCTTT.

V usage is TRBV6-4 and J usage is TRBJ2-2, with TRBD1 as a possible D gene (6 bases). The CDR3 loop spans 14 amino acids. Looked up from germline, CDR1 is MRHNA and CDR2 is SNTAGT. Trimming left V 6 bases short and J 7 bases short, with 15 bases between. CDR3 amino acids: CASSHRVGDGELFF. CDR3 DNA: TGTGCCAGCAGCCACAGGGTTGGCGACGGGGAGCTGTTTTTT.

The chain has TRBV6-1 and TRBJ1-2; TRBD1 aligns across 9 bases. The CDR3 sequence is 15 residues long. CDR1 is MNHNS and CDR2 is SASEGT in the germline V gene. V dropped 1 base and J dropped 4; count of bases not matched to a gene: 4. The CDR3 region has the DNA TGTGCCAGCAGTGAAGAACAGGGGGCAGTCTATGGCTACACCTTC. This encodes CASSEEQGAVYGYTF.

The rearrangement uses TRBV19 and TRBJ1-5, with TRBD1 as a possible D gene (6 bases). Per the germline V gene, CDR1 is LNHDA and CDR2 is SQIVND (reference sequence). The CDR3 runs to 15 residues. The V and J ends lost 4 bases and 2 bases respectively, with 12 bases between them. DNA for the CDR3: TGTGCCAGTAGTAGATACAGGGAAGGCAATCAGCCCCAGCATTTT. Its translation is CASSRYREGNQPQHF.

This clone was recorded a few times. The chain combines TRBV7-2 with TRBJ1-5; no clear D gene. CDR1 is SGHTA and CDR2 is FQGNSA in the germline V gene. The CDR3 is 13 amino acids. V lost 2 bases and J 3 bases, leaving 5 bases between the germline ends. The CDR3 DNA reads TGTGCCAGCAGCTTAAGCCTCAATCAGCCCCAGCATTTT. Protein sequence: CASSLSLNQPQHF. The whole variable domain, filled in from reference TRBV7-2 and TRBJ1-5, reads GAGVSQSPSNKVTEKGKDVELRCDPISGHTALYWYRQSLGQGLEFLIYFQGNSAPDKSGLPSDRFSAERTGGSVSTLTIQRTQQEDSAVYLCASSLSLNQPQHFGDGTRLSIL.

The rearrangement links TRBV7-9 to TRBJ2-1; unclear D gene. Trimming shortened V by 2 bases and J by 8 bases, and 4 bases separated the two germline ends. The germline CDR1 and CDR2 sequences are SEHNR and FQNEAQ (reference sequence). The CDR3 sequence is 11 residues long. This chain's CDR3 is CASSLSDEQFF. CDR3 coding DNA: TGTGCCAGCAGCTTAAGCGATGAGCAGTTCTTC.

The chain joins TRBV10-3 to TRBJ2-7, with 7 bases lining up with TRBD2. V trimming: 6 bases; J trimming: 2 bases; junction bases outside the gene matches: 10. This CDR3 contains 15 residues. Per the germline V gene, CDR1 is ENHRY and CDR2 is SYGVKD. The CDR3 region has the DNA TGTGCCATCAGCAGTAGCGGGCGGGGCGCCTACGAGCAGTACTTC. It translates to CAISSSGRGAYEQYF.

As to this clone: The junction does not match germline at one end; this may be a read error. The rearrangement uses TRBV3-1 (or the pseudogene TRBV3-2) and TRBJ2-7, with 7 bases lining up with TRBD1. The germline V gene encodes CDR1 LGHDT and CDR2 YNNKEL (reference sequence). The CDR3 is 12 amino acids. The CDR3 DNA follows: TGTGCCAGCAGCCAAAGGACAGGCCTCTTTACCTTC. Translating gives CASSQRTGLFTF.

V usage is TRBV7-9 and J usage is TRBJ2-3; possibly TRBD1 for D (5 bases). Trimming took 6 bases from V and 3 from J, leaving 7 bases between them. This CDR3 is 12 amino acids long. Germline CDR1 SEHNR, CDR2 FQNEAQ (reference sequence). The CDR3 here is CASRSGTDTQYF. CDR3 DNA sequence: TGTGCCAGCAGATCAGGGACAGATACGCAGTATTTT.

The chain combines TRBV19 with TRBJ2-5; TRBD2 is a possible D gene (5 bases). The CDR3 contains 14 residues. The V gene lost 4 bases and the J gene lost 4 bases, with 13 bases spanning the gap. Germline V gene sequence: CDR1 LNHDA, CDR2 SQIVND (reference sequence). CDR3 protein: CASSKLPAGETQYF. The CDR3 DNA follows: TGTGCCAGTAGTAAATTGCCGGCGGGAGAGACCCAGTACTTC.

The chain's CDR3 is CASSQDIFVRAEGGYTF. CDR3 DNA sequence: TGTGCCAGCAGCCAAGATATTTTTGTTAGGGCGGAGGGGGGCTACACCTTC. The V and J genes are TRBV4-2 and TRBJ1-2; D possibly corresponds to TRBD1 (5 bases). The CDR3 sequence is 17 residues long. Germline V CDR1 and CDR2: LGHNA, YNFKEQ. V dropped 0 bases and J dropped 8 bases, with 22 bases sitting between them.

The V call is TRBV5-4, the J call TRBJ2-2; D possibly corresponds to TRBD2 (6 bases). Germline CDR1 SGHNT, CDR2 YYREEE (reference sequence). This CDR3 spans 15 amino acids. V was pared by 4 bases and J by 2 bases, with 12 bases between. The CDR3 nucleotides read TGTGCCAGCAGCGCGGGACTGGGAAACACCGGGGAGCTGTTTTTT. Translated, it gives CASSAGLGNTGELFF.

The chain couples TRBV20-1 to TRBJ2-1, with TRBD2 as a possible D gene (6 bases). Germline CDR1 is DFQATT and CDR2 is SNEGSKA (reference sequence). This CDR3 contains 12 residues. V was pared by 3 bases and J by 8 bases, with 11 bases between. CDR3 sequence (DNA): TGCAGTGCTAGTCGCCGGGACTATGAGCAGTTCTTC. It translates to CSASRRDYEQFF.

This clone was picked up a small number of times. The genes are TRBV14 and TRBJ1-4, with TRBD1 as a possible D gene (5 bases). This CDR3 is built from 17 residues. Per germline, CDR1 SGHDN and CDR2 FVKESK. V lost 0 bases to trimming and J lost 5 bases, with 16 bases between them. Here the CDR3 reads CASSQDLGQGGNEKLFF. DNA for the CDR3: TGTGCCAGCAGCCAAGATCTTGGGCAGGGAGGGAATGAAAAACTGTTTTTT.

The chain recombines TRBV4-1 with TRBJ2-5, with TRBD2 identical over 12 bases. Germline CDR1 is MGHRA and CDR2 is YSYEKL. V lost 4 bases to trimming and J lost 0 bases; unmatched junction nucleotides: 0. This CDR3 is 15 amino acids long. CDR3 coding DNA: TGCGCCAGCAGCCGACTAGCGGGGGACCAAGAGACCCAGTACTTC. This encodes CASSRLAGDQETQYF.

The chain links TRBV21-1 to TRBJ2-5; the table's D call, TRBD2, has no DNA check behind it. TRBV21-1 represents a pseudogene. The CDR3 length is 15 residues. The chain's CDR3 is CASSKVGRLAETQYF. CDR3 nucleotides: TGTGCCAGCAGCAAAGTAGGAAGGCTAGCGGAGACCCAGTACTTC.

This sequence joins TRBV27 and TRBJ1-2, with 11 bases fitting TRBD1. CDR1 is MNHEY and CDR2 is SMNVEV in the germline V gene (reference sequence). V dropped 4 bases and J dropped 3; count of bases not matched to a gene: 13. The CDR3 runs 18 residues. The chain's CDR3 is CASSSLLDRGRVDYGYTF. CDR3 DNA: TGTGCCAGCAGTTCTCTACTGGACAGGGGGCGCGTCGACTATGGCTACACCTTC.

The V gene is TRBV7-2, the J gene TRBJ2-7, with D possibly matching TRBD1 (5 bases). The CDR3 consists of 15 residues. Deletions cut 5 bases from V and 0 bases from J, with 14 bases between. Germline assignment: CDR1 SGHTA and CDR2 FQGNSA. This CDR3 reads CASSLGRGFSYEQYF. The CDR3 DNA follows: TGTGCCAGCAGCCTGGGTAGGGGTTTCTCCTACGAGCAGTACTTC.

This clone was seen a few times. The chain combines TRBV20-1 with TRBJ2-3; 9 bases align to TRBD1. The CDR3 runs to 16 residues. Germline V CDR1 and CDR2: DFQATT, SNEGSKA (reference sequence). V gave up 3 bases and J gave up 6 bases; unmatched junction bases: 13. For the CDR3, the DNA is TGCAGTGCTAGTGGGAGTCCCGGGACAGGGCGCGATACGCAGTATTTT. Amino acid sequence: CSASGSPGTGRDTQYF.

CDR3 in amino acids: CASSIVGAREQYF. In nucleotides, the CDR3 is TGTGCCAGTAGTATAGTTGGGGCGCGCGAGCAGTACTTC. The V gene is TRBV19, the J gene TRBJ2-7, with D perhaps TRBD1 (5 bases). The CDR3 is 13 amino acids. Trimming pared 1 base from V and 6 bases from J, leaving 10 bases between. CDR1 and CDR2 from the germline V gene are LNHDA and SQIVND (reference sequence).

The V call is TRBV13, the J call TRBJ1-1; possible D gene TRBD1, 5 bases. This CDR3 spans 12 amino acids. Germline assignment: CDR1 PRHDT and CDR2 FYEKMQ (reference sequence). V was trimmed by 2 bases and J by 6 bases, leaving 7 bases between them. The CDR3 DNA is TGTGCCAGCAGCTTACTCAGGGCTGAAGCTTTCTTT. This translates into CASSLLRAEAFF. Together with reference TRBV13 and TRBJ1-1, the CDR3 gives the full variable domain: AAGVIQSPRHLIKEKRETATLKCYPIPRHDTVYWYQQGPGQDPQFLISFYEKMQSDKGSIPDRFSAQQFSDYHSELNMSSLELGDSALYFCASSLLRAEAFFGQGTRLTVV.

The V call is TRBV15, the J call TRBJ1-6, with D perhaps TRBD1 (6 bases). Germline V gene data show CDR1 as LNHNV and CDR2 as YYDKDF (reference sequence). This CDR3 has 13 residues. Trimming took off 8 bases at V and 3 bases at J, with 8 bases between the two ends. The chain's CDR3 is CATRTDYNSPLHF. The CDR3 DNA is TGTGCCACCCGGACAGACTATAATTCACCCCTCCACTTT. The entire variable domain, with the rest obtained from reference TRBV15 and TRBJ1-6, is as follows: DAMVIQNPRYQVTQFGKPVTLSCSQTLNHNVMYWYQQKSSQAPKLLFHYYDKDFNNEADTPDNFQSRRPNTSFCFLDIRSPGLGDTAMYLCATRTDYNSPLHFGNGTRLTVT.